The source of this TCR beta chain is a study of vaccination effects on CD4 cells after COVID-19. Across the whole study: Participants got two doses of BNT162b2 or mRNA-1273 vaccine.

This clone is deemed large. Its antigen is undetermined. Notes on the study in general: Infection- and vaccine-induced clones contracted markedly late after vaccination.

Clones were sequenced by immunoSEQ multiplex PCR, and TCRdb holds only the in-frame ones, with some missing. The data hold tens of thousands of clones, with around 66% observed a single time. ViraFEST assay sequencing came after antigen-specific CD4+ T cells were expanded with viral peptide pools. It was after approximately 11 days of culture that CD4+ T cells were isolated. The authors exchanged half the medium for IL-2 medium on days 3 and 7. V lost 3 bases and J lost 0, with 10 bases in between. Germline V gene sequence: CDR1 KGHSH, CDR2 LQKENI. The CDR3 totals 15 residues. The chain combines TRBV18 with TRBJ2-3; D is ambiguous. The receptor was isolated from a human donor who received a COVID-19 vaccine. The sequences come from CD4+ T cells from PBMCs cultured with HCoV-229E spike peptides, collected before COVID-19 vaccination. In nucleotides, the CDR3 is TGTGCCAGCTCACCTGTTCTTGAGAGCACAGATACGCAGTATTTT. Its translation is CASSPVLESTDTQYF.